This entry describes one TCR beta chain. This clonotype was recorded a few times. No cognate antigen has been identified for it. Base qualities are not provided; no much larger clone lies one nucleotide away. These data are taken from a study of T-cell memory formation after mild COVID-19 (dated by TCRdb to the early 2020s). For context, the study as a whole: TCR sequence clusters from the two donors were largely donor specific. In two donors, T-cell clones that expanded and contracted after mild COVID-19 were tracked by sequencing TCRalpha and TCRbeta repertoires over time. The cohort was made up of two young adult volunteers, one female and one male, who were previously healthy. Results the study describes overall, beyond this receptor: Only a couple of mild cases were covered in the study, and larger cohorts including severe cases with pre-infection samples were considered necessary. Contracting CD4+ clones appeared mostly in the CM and EM memory subsets, whereas CD8+ clones were enriched in EMRA. The detection of some responding clones in pre-infection memory suggests that pre-existing cross-reactive memory T cells joined the SARS-CoV-2 response. SARS-CoV-2 specificity was not confirmed for the second-wave clones peaking on day 37. Balanced CD4/CD8 phenotypes were observed for clones contracting from day 15 to 85, whereas a bias towards CD4+ was observed for a second wave of clones expanding from day 15 to 37.

V is shortened by 5 bases, J by 8 bases, and the region joining them spans 13 bases. Its CDR3 holds 13 amino acids, cysteine through phenylalanine. Here the CDR3 DNA is all that survives: 39 bases in frame from base 1. CDR1 and CDR2 are drawn from the germline V gene (reference sequence): SEHNR, FQNEAQ. Ficoll-Paque density gradient centrifugation was the method used to isolate PBMCs. Sequencing took place on an Illumina NovaSeq 6000. TCRalpha and TCRbeta cDNA libraries were constructed by 5'RACE with constant-segment primers, with sample barcodes and unique molecular identifiers being introduced. RNA was extracted from every sample with Trizol reagent. The libraries were amplified in two PCR steps, and the second step added a second sample barcode and Illumina TruSeq adapters. The libraries were sequenced on an Illumina NovaSeq using 2 x 150 bp paired-end reads. On the study's bioinformatics: With migec v1.2.7, reads were demultiplexed and then collapsed into UMI-guided consensus sequences. With mixcr v2.1.11, UMI consensuses were aligned to TRA and TRB V and J templates and assembled into clonotypes. A clonotype was counted as expanded or contracted only if both edgeR and NoisET called the change significant, with noise models trained on biological replicates. For edgeR calls, the cutoffs were a false discovery rate-adjusted p below 0.01 and a log2 fold-change threshold of 1. PCA with hierarchical clustering of max-normalized trajectories of the 1000 most abundant clonotypes was used as exploratory dynamics analysis. Separately sequenced CD4+ and CD8+ repertoires were used to assign a CD4 or CD8 phenotype to each responding clone. TCRdb applied fastp at Q25 and MiXCR to the public reads, then kept only in-frame beta chains. Under each unique CDR3 protein, matching rows form one entry showing the most common genes and DNA. These V and J calls originate from TCRdb's pipeline instead of the authors' own analysis. This sample has hundreds of thousands of distinct CDR3 sequences in its table, and over 15% of those were observed once. The top ten hold around a fifth of the sample.

Sequenced sample: PBMCs or a T cell subset sorted from them (not recorded which). This clonotype was sampled from a man aged 18 to 35 who had mild COVID-19 (a few samples of this study predate the infection). The sample titles of this study are shuffled in the database, so cell type and time point are left out; the donor was told from shared clones. The chain joins TRBV7-9 to TRBJ2-1, with TRBD2 tentatively as D gene (6 bases match). The CDR3 sequence is CASSAMGGHEQFF. The DNA sequence is TGTGCCAGCAGCGCCATGGGGGGACATGAGCAGTTCTTC.